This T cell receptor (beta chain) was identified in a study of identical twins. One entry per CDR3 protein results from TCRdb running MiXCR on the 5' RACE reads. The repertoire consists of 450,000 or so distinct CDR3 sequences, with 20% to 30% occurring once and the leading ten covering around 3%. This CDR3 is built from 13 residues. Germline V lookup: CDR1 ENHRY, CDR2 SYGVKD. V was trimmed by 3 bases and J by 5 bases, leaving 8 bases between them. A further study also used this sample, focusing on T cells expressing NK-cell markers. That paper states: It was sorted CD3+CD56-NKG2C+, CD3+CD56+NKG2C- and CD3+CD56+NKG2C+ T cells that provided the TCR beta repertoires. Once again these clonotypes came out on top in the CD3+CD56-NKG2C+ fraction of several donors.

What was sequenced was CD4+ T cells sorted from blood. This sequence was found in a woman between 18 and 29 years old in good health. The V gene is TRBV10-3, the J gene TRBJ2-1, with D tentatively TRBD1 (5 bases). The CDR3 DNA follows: TGTGCCATCAGTGAAGGACAAAACAATGAGCAGTTCTTC. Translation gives CAISEGQNNEQFF.